At least ten counts were recorded for the clone carrying this T cell receptor (beta chain). Its antigen remains unknown. The source of the sample is a study of T-cell reconstitution after alpha-beta-depleted transplantation in children. Unique molecular identifiers were built into the TCRbeta library. MiXCR was run by TCRdb on the PCR reads, yielding one entry per CDR3 protein. In the table there are almost 500,000 distinct CDR3 sequences, roughly a tenth of which are singletons. Trimming removed 4 bases at V and 0 bases at J, with 13 bases between. This CDR3 spans 16 amino acids. The germline V gene has CDR1 LGHNA and CDR2 YNFKEQ. The study, taken as a whole, reports: Alpha-beta T cells about two months after transplant reportedly derived from several hundred expanded graft clones. Diversity of TCRbeta at day 60 was high in some patients, arising from surviving recipient T cells and thymic progenitors. Once a year had passed after transplant, T-cell counts and diversity came mostly from newly produced T cells.

The sample was PBMCs, taken before TCRalphabeta/CD19-depleted stem cell transplant. This TCR was sampled from a child between 2 and 9 years old with inherited bone marrow failure, due to receive a stem cell transplant. The chain employs TRBV4-2 and TRBJ2-1; D is ambiguous. The CDR3: CASSPDPGSSYNEQFF. CDR3 sequence (DNA): TGTGCCAGCAGCCCAGATCCGGGCTCCTCCTACAATGAGCAGTTCTTC.